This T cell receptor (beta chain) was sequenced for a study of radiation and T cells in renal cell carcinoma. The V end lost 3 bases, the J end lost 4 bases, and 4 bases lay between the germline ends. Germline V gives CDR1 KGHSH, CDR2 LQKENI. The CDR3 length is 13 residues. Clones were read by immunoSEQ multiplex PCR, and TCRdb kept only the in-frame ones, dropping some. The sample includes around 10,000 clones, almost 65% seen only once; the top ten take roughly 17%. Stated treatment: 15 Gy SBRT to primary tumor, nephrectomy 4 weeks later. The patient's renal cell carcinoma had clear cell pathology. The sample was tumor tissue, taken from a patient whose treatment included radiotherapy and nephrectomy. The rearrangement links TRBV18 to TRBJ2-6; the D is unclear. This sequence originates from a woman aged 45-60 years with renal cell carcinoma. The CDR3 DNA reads TGTGCCAGCTCACCCGGGGGGGCCAACGTCCTGACTTTC. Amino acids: CASSPGGANVLTF. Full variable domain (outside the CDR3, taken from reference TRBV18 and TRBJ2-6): NAGVMQNPRHLVRRRGQEARLRCSPMKGHSHVYWYRQLPEEGLKFMVYLQKENIIDESGMPKERFSAEFPKEGPSILRIQQVVRGDSAAYFCASSPGGANVLTFGAGSRLTVL.